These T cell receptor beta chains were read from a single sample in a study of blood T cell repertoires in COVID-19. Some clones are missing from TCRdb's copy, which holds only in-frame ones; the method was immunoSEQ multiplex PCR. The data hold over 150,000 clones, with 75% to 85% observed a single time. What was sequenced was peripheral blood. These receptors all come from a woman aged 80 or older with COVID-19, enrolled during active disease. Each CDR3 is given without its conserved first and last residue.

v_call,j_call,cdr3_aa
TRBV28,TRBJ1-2,ASSFDRGIYGYT
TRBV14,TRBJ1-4,ASSQESGSATNEKLF
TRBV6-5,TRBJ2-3,ASSYGASGADTQY
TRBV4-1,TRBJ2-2,ASSQARGRGTGELF
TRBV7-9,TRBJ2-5,ASSMGTGTWLEETQY
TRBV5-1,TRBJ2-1,ASSSLGGADEQF
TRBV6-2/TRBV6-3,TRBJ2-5,ASSSGLAQETQY
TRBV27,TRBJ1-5,ASSWTGSRQPQH
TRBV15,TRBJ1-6,ATSRNPGGDSPLH
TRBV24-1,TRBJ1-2,ATSDRTGEYGYT
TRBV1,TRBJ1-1,PNRGAPTEAF
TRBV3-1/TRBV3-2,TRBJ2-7,ASSQEYRAYEQY
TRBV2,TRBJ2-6,ASRRGSGANVLT
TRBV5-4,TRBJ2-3,ASSLRVSDTQY
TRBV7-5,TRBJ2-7,ARSLAAGGVYEQY
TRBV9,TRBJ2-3,ASSVDRGADTQY
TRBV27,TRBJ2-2,ASSLFGGANTGELF
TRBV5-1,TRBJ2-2,ASSLSERGTGELF
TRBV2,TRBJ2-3,ASSEGGASTDTQY
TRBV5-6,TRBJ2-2,ASSLDVSRDRGTGELF
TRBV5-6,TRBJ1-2,ASSPVGYGYT
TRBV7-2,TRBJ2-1,ASSLEVRPGSPHEQF
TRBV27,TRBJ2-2,ASSPGQLTGELF
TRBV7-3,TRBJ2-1,ASSFGGAAYNEQF
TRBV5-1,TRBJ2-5,ASSFGPGTAQETQY
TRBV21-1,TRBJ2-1,ASSNPGQGLNEQF
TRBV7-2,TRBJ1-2,ASSLANAGGYGYT
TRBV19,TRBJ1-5,ASSIDSISNQPQH
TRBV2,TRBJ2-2,ASSELAGVSGELF
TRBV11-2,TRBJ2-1,ASSLLAGGHNEQF
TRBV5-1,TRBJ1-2,ASSSGIPTDYT
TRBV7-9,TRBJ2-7,ASSLREHQDEQY
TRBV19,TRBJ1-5,ASSYRRNQPQH
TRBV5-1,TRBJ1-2,ASSLNSLGAQWSGYT
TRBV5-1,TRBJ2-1,ASSLSGTGIGYNEQF
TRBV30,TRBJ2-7,ACPGLAGGPYEQY
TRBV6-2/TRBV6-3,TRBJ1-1,ASSYLPIRSEAF
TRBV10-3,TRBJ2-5,AISEFGGRAQY
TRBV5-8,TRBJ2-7,ASGPGSSYEQY
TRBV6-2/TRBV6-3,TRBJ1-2,ASSPLTGGDVYGYT
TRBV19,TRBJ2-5,ASSKRDRGRETQY
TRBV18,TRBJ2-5,ASSPPNQETQY
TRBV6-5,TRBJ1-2,ASSYQKVYGYT
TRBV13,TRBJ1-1,ASSLAGVTEAF
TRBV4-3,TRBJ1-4,ASSRASGATNEKLF
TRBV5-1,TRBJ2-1,ASSFGQGYNEQF
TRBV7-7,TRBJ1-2,ASSLCGRSSYGYT
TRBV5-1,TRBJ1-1,ASSLGQGWDTEAF
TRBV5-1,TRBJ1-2,ASRMDRGYGYT
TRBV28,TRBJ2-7,ASSLWTSGRSEQY
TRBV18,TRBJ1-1,ASSPLGTVAF
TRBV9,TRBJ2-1,ASSVAPEGEQF
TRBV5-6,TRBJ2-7,ASRGLAGEVGDHEQY
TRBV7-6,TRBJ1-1,ASSRTDSTEAF
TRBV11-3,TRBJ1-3,ASSLDRGFGNTIY